This T cell receptor (beta chain) was observed in a study of blood T cell repertoires in COVID-19. The data were produced by immunoSEQ multiplex PCR, yet TCRdb's version contains in-frame clones alone and is incomplete. The data contain roughly 150,000 clones, 84% of them singletons. The CDR3 totals 16 residues. V lost 4 bases to trimming and J lost 7 bases, with 21 bases between them. Germline-derived CDR1 and CDR2 are SGDLS and YYNGEE. The sequencing sample was made of peripheral blood. The J gene is TRBJ2-1, the V gene TRBV9, with D perhaps TRBD2 (6 bases). This TCR was sampled from a woman aged 50 to 60 with acute or convalescent COVID-19. The CDR3 region has the DNA TGTGCCAGCAGCTTTACCGGGACTGAGGTGGGGAATGAGCAGTTCTTC. It is translated as CASSFTGTEVGNEQFF.